One and the same sample provided the 6 T cell receptor beta chains below, sequenced in a study of shared clonotypes between healthy human individuals. Here immunoSEQ multiplex PCR was the method, and the copy in TCRdb shows in-frame clones only, minus some. Of 2 million to 2.5 million clones listed, around 90% are singletons. Sequencing was carried out using naive CD4+ T cells from PBMCs. Subset denoted: CD45RA+ positively selected. The receptors were gathered from a man younger than 35 in good health. Some clones in this sample may be carry-over from other donors' samples.

DNA of the CDR3: TGTGCCTGGAGTGAGCAGGGCGTGCAGCCCCAGCATTTT. Protein product: CAWSEQGVQPQHF. J is TRBJ1-5 and V is TRBV30, with a weak D call TRBD1 (5 bases). Trimming stripped 1 base from V and 7 bases from J, with 11 bases between. The germline V gene encodes CDR1 GTSNPN and CDR2 SVGIG (reference sequence). This CDR3 is built from 13 residues.

This rearrangement joins TRBV27 to TRBJ1-1, with D tentatively TRBD1 (6 bases). Germline V gene lookup returns CDR1 MNHEY and CDR2 SMNVEV (reference sequence). V was pared by 2 bases and J by 7 bases, with 11 bases between. This CDR3 region has 13 residues. This CDR3 is CASSLDFRGEAFF. The CDR3 DNA reads TGTGCCAGCAGTTTAGATTTCAGGGGTGAAGCTTTCTTT.

The chain has TRBV7-9 and TRBJ2-7; possible D gene TRBD2, 5 bases. Germline V lookup: CDR1 SEHNR, CDR2 FQNEAQ (reference sequence). Trimming cost V 5 bases and J 7 bases, with 18 bases left between them. The CDR3 is 14 residues long. DNA for the CDR3: TGTGCCAGCAGCCACCGCTCCGGGGTGAGGGAGCAGTACTTC. Translated: CASSHRSGVREQYF.

The chain has TRBV7-2 and TRBJ2-3; the match to TRBD2 covers 9 bases. The CDR3 spans 17 residues. Germline loops: CDR1 SGHTA, CDR2 FQGNSA. Germline trimming cut 4 bases from V and 4 bases from J; bases unmatched to any gene: 12. The CDR3 nucleotides are TGTGCCAGCAGCTCATCCCCACGCGGGAGGGGGGCAGATACGCAGTATTTT. It yields the protein CASSSSPRGRGADTQYF.

This clone was picked up a small number of times. The genes are TRBV10-1 and TRBJ1-5; D gene ambiguous. CDR1 and CDR2 from the germline V gene are WNHNN and SYGVQD (reference sequence). This CDR3 contains 13 residues. V shed 2 bases and J shed 5 bases, with 7 bases lying between them. The CDR3 region is CASSERRDQPQHF. CDR3 sequence (DNA): TGCGCCAGCAGTGAGCGGAGGGATCAGCCCCAGCATTTT.

The chain carries TRBV19 and TRBJ1-2, with 11 nucleotides matching TRBD1. Per the germline V gene, CDR1 is LNHDA and CDR2 is SQIVND (reference sequence). This CDR3 comprises 17 residues. Germline trimming cut 4 bases from V and 7 bases from J; bases unmatched to any gene: 14. The CDR3 spells CASSTTGTGGNLGGYTF. CDR3 nucleotides: TGTGCCAGTAGTACAACCGGGACAGGGGGGAATCTTGGTGGCTACACCTTC.